One and the same sample provided the 30 T cell receptor beta chains below, sequenced in a study of T cells after yellow fever vaccination. In TCRdb, the 5' RACE reads were re-called with MiXCR into one record per CDR3 protein. The profile shows around 330,000 distinct CDR3 sequences, less than 4.5% of them singletons. The sample consisted of PBMCs, taken on the day of the yellow fever booster vaccination. These TCRs come from a man younger than 35 who received the YFV17D yellow fever vaccine.

This clonotype was seen many times. The V call is TRBV5-6, the J call TRBJ1-1; 7 nucleotides align to TRBD1. Germline V gene data show CDR1 as SGHDT and CDR2 as YYEEEE. The CDR3 loop spans 14 amino acids. Unmatched junction bases numbered 5, after V lost 4 bases and J lost 2 bases. The CDR3 sequence: CASSIGDRNTEAFF. CDR3 in DNA: TGTGCCAGCAGCATAGGGGACAGAAACACTGAAGCTTTCTTT. The whole variable domain, filled in from reference TRBV5-6 and TRBJ1-1, reads DAGVTQSPTHLIKTRGQQVTLRCSPKSGHDTVSWYQQALGQGPQFIFQYYEEEERQRGNFPDRFSGHQFPNYSSELNVNALLLGDSALYLCASSIGDRNTEAFFGQGTRLTVV.

The chain is built from TRBV30 and TRBJ2-4; no definite D call. Per the germline V gene, CDR1 is GTSNPN and CDR2 is SVGIG (reference sequence). Trimming left V 1 base short and J 9 bases short, with 19 bases between. The CDR3 covers 15 residues. CDR3 sequence: CAWSGLFYKDSIQYF. The CDR3, as DNA: TGTGCCTGGAGTGGACTGTTTTACAAGGATAGCATTCAGTACTTC.

This clonotype showed up many times. The chain uses TRBV27 and TRBJ1-2; no reliable D call. V dropped 5 bases and J dropped 4 bases, with 11 bases sitting between them. Germline CDR1 reads MNHEY; CDR2 reads SMNVEV (reference sequence). The CDR3 contains 13 residues. CDR3 in amino acids: CASSPFRRYGYTF. CDR3 bases: TGTGCCAGCAGTCCCTTCCGCCGCTATGGCTACACCTTC.

This clonotype was picked up a small number of times. The gene calls are TRBV24-1 and TRBJ2-7; D is unclear. CDR3 size: 12 residues. CDR1 is KGHDR, CDR2 SFDVKD, per germline. V was cut by 7 bases and J by 3 bases, with 9 bases left in between. This CDR3 is CATRIVDYEQYF. As DNA, the CDR3 is TGTGCCACCAGGATTGTTGACTACGAGCAGTACTTC.

This clonotype was detected a few times. For the CDR3, the DNA is TGTGCCAGCAGTCCTGGAGGTTCGAACACCGGGGAGCTGTTTTTT. Translating it yields CASSPGGSNTGELFF. The chain has TRBV28 and TRBJ2-2; D is perhaps TRBD2 (5 bases). With 5 bases removed from V and 0 bases from J, the gap between germline ends came to 10 bases. This CDR3 has 15 residues. From germline, CDR1 is MDHEN and CDR2 SYDVKM.

In its sample, this clonotype was seen a few times. The rearrangement joins TRBV5-1 to TRBJ2-3; possible D gene TRBD2, 6 bases. Germline values: CDR1 SGHRS, CDR2 YFSETQ. This CDR3 has 14 residues. Trimming stripped 3 bases from V and 2 bases from J, with 10 bases between. CDR3 sequence reads: CASSWRDFTDTQYF. CDR3 in DNA: TGCGCCAGCAGCTGGAGGGACTTCACAGATACGCAGTATTTT.

The rearrangement links TRBV5-1 to TRBJ2-1; TRBD1 might be the D (6 bases). Trimming shortened V by 4 bases and J by 1 base, and 12 bases separated the two germline ends. CDR1 and CDR2 from the germline V gene are SGHRS and YFSETQ. There are 15 residues in the CDR3. The DNA for the CDR3 is TGCGCCAGCAGCCTGGGGGCCTTTTCCTACAATGAGCAGTTCTTC. Translating it yields CASSLGAFSYNEQFF.

This clonotype was seen only a few times. The chain recombines TRBV15 with TRBJ2-1; 10 nucleotides agree with TRBD2. This CDR3 region has 17 residues. Germline V gene sequence: CDR1 LNHNV, CDR2 YYDKDF (reference sequence). V shed 2 bases and J 0 bases; nucleotides not matched to a gene: 4. CDR3: CATSRNLAGASYNEQFF. CDR3 coding DNA: TGTGCCACCAGCAGAAATCTAGCGGGGGCCTCCTACAATGAGCAGTTCTTC.

This chain uses TRBV4-3 with TRBJ1-6; D remains unclear. The V and J ends lost 0 bases and 9 bases respectively, with 15 bases between them. Germline V CDR1 and CDR2: LGHNA, YSLEER. The CDR3 spans 16 residues. The CDR3 spells CASSQDWAGSFSPLHF. CDR3 sequence (DNA): TGCGCCAGCAGCCAAGATTGGGCGGGGTCCTTTTCACCCCTCCACTTT.

This clonotype came up a few times. The rearrangement links TRBV5-1 to TRBJ2-5; a possible D gene is TRBD2 (6 bases). From germline, CDR1 is SGHRS and CDR2 YFSETQ. The CDR3 extends over 14 amino acids. V shed 3 bases and J shed 7 bases, with 16 bases lying between them. The chain's CDR3 is CASSSRAGPRTQYF. DNA for the CDR3: TGCGCCAGCAGCTCCCGGGCGGGGCCCCGGACCCAGTACTTC.

This clonotype was detected a few times. The J gene is TRBJ2-1, the V gene TRBV6-1, with a possible D match to TRBD2 (5 bases). From germline, CDR1 is MNHNS and CDR2 SASEGT. The CDR3 spans 13 residues. V was pared by 4 bases and J by 6 bases, with 10 bases between. The CDR3 reads CASSASGFNEQFF. In nucleotides, the CDR3 is TGTGCCAGCAGTGCCTCGGGGTTCAATGAGCAGTTCTTC.

This clonotype was observed a few times. This rearrangement joins TRBV7-2 to TRBJ2-7; tentatively, D is TRBD1 (5 bases). Trimming removed 4 bases from V and 3 bases from J, with 10 bases in between. This CDR3 is 13 amino acids long. From germline, CDR1 is SGHTA and CDR2 FQGNSA. CDR3 protein: CASSSTASYEQYV. The CDR3 DNA sequence: TGTGCCAGCAGCTCGACAGCTAGCTACGAGCAGTACGTC.

The table lists this clonotype with many counts. The chain links TRBV20-1 to TRBJ2-3, with 9 bases fitting TRBD1. V was pared by 0 bases and J by 4 bases, with 5 bases of the junction left unmatched. The CDR3 runs 15 residues. Germline CDR1 DFQATT, CDR2 SNEGSKA (reference sequence). The CDR3 sequence: CSARDPNRGPDTQYF. The CDR3 region has the DNA TGCAGTGCTAGAGATCCAAACAGGGGGCCAGATACGCAGTATTTT.

This clonotype was seen at least ten times. The J gene is TRBJ1-6, the V gene TRBV4-3, with D perhaps matching TRBD1 (5 bases). This CDR3 comprises 13 residues. Germline CDR1 and CDR2: LGHNA and YSLEER. V lost 3 bases, J lost 10 bases, and 10 bases lay in between. CDR3 residues: CASSQGEDSPLHF. DNA for the CDR3: TGCGCCAGCAGCCAGGGGGAGGACTCACCCCTCCACTTT.

This sequence joins TRBV7-8 and TRBJ2-2; 8 bases align to TRBD2. The CDR3 length is 17 residues. V was pared by 1 base and J by 0 bases, with 4 bases of the junction left unmatched. Germline V gene lookup returns CDR1 SGHVS and CDR2 FQNEAQ. The CDR3 loop reads CASSLGTSGTNTGELFF. The DNA for the CDR3 is TGTGCCAGCAGCTTAGGTACTAGCGGCACGAACACCGGGGAGCTGTTTTTT.

This clonotype was seen many times. V is TRBV9 and J is TRBJ1-5; perhaps TRBD1 as D (6 bases). Germline V lookup: CDR1 SGDLS, CDR2 YYNGEE. The V gene lost 3 bases and the J gene lost 7 bases, with 14 bases spanning the gap. This CDR3 spans 14 amino acids. The CDR3 region has the DNA TGTGCCAGCAGCGCACAGGGCAGCGGCCAGCCCCAGCATTTT. It specifies CASSAQGSGQPQHF.

The V call is TRBV5-4, the J call TRBJ2-3; D is perhaps TRBD1 (7 bases). Germline V gives CDR1 SGHNT, CDR2 YYREEE (reference sequence). This CDR3 contains 15 residues. V was clipped by 3 bases and J by 6 bases, with 17 bases between them. The CDR3 here is CASSSIQGEVDTQYF. CDR3 nucleotide sequence: TGTGCCAGCAGCTCAATTCAGGGGGAGGTGGATACGCAGTATTTT. Full variable domain (rest looked up from reference TRBV5-4 and TRBJ2-3): ETGVTQSPTHLIKTRGQQVTLRCSSQSGHNTVSWYQQALGQGPQFIFQYYREEENGRGNFPPRFSGLQFPNYSSELNVNALELDDSALYLCASSSIQGEVDTQYFGPGTRLTVL.

This clonotype was seen ten or more times. The chain employs TRBV4-1 and TRBJ2-5; 9 positions agree with TRBD1. In germline, CDR1 is MGHRA, CDR2 YSYEKL. J lost 4 bases, V lost 4 bases, and 7 bases had no gene match. The CDR3 sequence is 15 residues long. This CDR3 reads CASSPQGAKGETQYF. CDR3 coding DNA: TGCGCCAGCAGCCCACAGGGGGCTAAGGGAGAGACCCAGTACTTC.

The table lists this clonotype with a few counts. The V gene is TRBV7-2, the J gene TRBJ2-3; TRBD1 is a possible D gene (5 bases). The CDR3 spans 15 residues. Germline assignment: CDR1 SGHTA and CDR2 FQGNSA. V was shortened by 5 bases and J by 2 bases, with 14 bases between the two germline ends. The CDR3 loop reads CASSPMGLYTDTQYF. CDR3 DNA sequence: TGTGCCAGCAGCCCCATGGGGCTCTACACAGATACGCAGTATTTT.

This clonotype was seen a handful of times. The chain carries TRBV10-3 and TRBJ2-6, with D possibly matching TRBD1 (5 bases). V was clipped by 4 bases and J by 0 bases, with 7 bases between them. This CDR3 has 15 residues. Germline-derived CDR1 and CDR2 are ENHRY and SYGVKD. The CDR3 protein is CAISGQLSGANVLTF. The CDR3 bases are TGTGCCATCAGTGGACAGCTCTCTGGGGCCAACGTCCTGACTTTC.

CDR3 residues: CASSQDEGARTEAFF. In DNA, the CDR3 is TGCGCCAGCAGCCAAGATGAGGGGGCCCGGACTGAAGCTTTCTTT. J is TRBJ1-1 and V is TRBV4-1; 7 nucleotides line up with TRBD1. Trimming removed 0 bases from V and 5 bases from J; junction bases left unmatched: 6. CDR1 is MGHRA and CDR2 is YSYEKL in the germline V gene. The length of the CDR3 is 15 residues.

The chain joins TRBV7-2 to TRBJ2-1; 8 nucleotides agree with TRBD1. Germline V CDR1 and CDR2: SGHTA, FQGNSA. Trimming removed 5 bases from V and 8 bases from J; junction bases left unmatched: 8. This CDR3 comprises 14 residues. CDR3 region: CASSTPGQEYEQFF. The CDR3 DNA is TGTGCCAGCAGCACCCCGGGACAGGAGTATGAGCAGTTCTTC.

In this sample, this clonotype turned up many times. The gene calls are TRBV4-3 and TRBJ2-1; TRBD2 matches at 11 bases. Looked up from germline, CDR1 is LGHNA and CDR2 is YSLEER. V lost 0 bases, J lost 0 bases, and 10 bases stayed unmatched. The CDR3 extends over 20 amino acids. DNA for the CDR3: TGCGCCAGCAGCCAAGAGGGGCTTAGCGGGGGGGTTAGCTCCTACAATGAGCAGTTCTTC. This gives the protein CASSQEGLSGGVSSYNEQFF.

CDR3 nucleotide sequence: TGTGCCAGCTCCCTTAGGGGGGTAAGAGAAAAACTGTTTTTT. This sequence encodes CASSLRGVREKLFF. The chain links TRBV28 to TRBJ1-4; the D gene is possibly TRBD1 (6 bases). Germline values: CDR1 MDHEN, CDR2 SYDVKM. The CDR3 has 14 amino acids. Trimming stripped 8 bases from V and 8 bases from J, with 18 bases between.

This clonotype was picked up a small number of times. V and J are TRBV9 and TRBJ1-3, with D hard to call. V lost 0 bases, J lost 0 bases, and 7 bases lay in between. The length of the CDR3 is 15 residues. From germline, CDR1 is SGDLS and CDR2 YYNGEE. For the CDR3, the DNA is TGTGCCAGCAGCGTAGAGGAAGGCTCTGGAAACACCATATATTTT. Translation gives CASSVEEGSGNTIYF.

This clonotype showed up just a few times. This chain links TRBV14 with TRBJ2-1, with D perhaps matching TRBD2 (5 bases). The CDR3 sequence is 14 residues long. The V end was cut by 5 bases, the J end by 10 bases, with 18 bases between. Germline V gives CDR1 SGHDN, CDR2 FVKESK. The CDR3 is CASSVHSGIGEQFF. The DNA for the CDR3 is TGTGCCAGCAGCGTCCACTCGGGGATCGGGGAGCAGTTCTTC.

The chain combines TRBV5-4 with TRBJ2-5, with TRBD1 matching 7 bases. J lost 0 bases, V lost 6 bases, and 11 bases had no gene match. CDR3 length: 16 amino acids. The germline gives CDR1 SGHNT, CDR2 YYREEE (reference sequence). CDR3 protein: CASTVTGVGDQETQYF. As DNA, the CDR3 is TGTGCCAGCACCGTAACAGGGGTAGGGGACCAAGAGACCCAGTACTTC.

This clonotype showed up just a few times. This sequence joins TRBV7-9 and TRBJ2-1; D is possibly TRBD1 or TRBD2 (5 bases each). This CDR3 spans 15 amino acids. V was clipped by 5 bases and J by 5 bases, with 16 bases between them. Germline V gives CDR1 SEHNR, CDR2 FQNEAQ (reference sequence). The CDR3 loop is CASSTGTFFHNEQFF. The CDR3, as DNA: TGTGCCAGCAGCACCGGGACGTTCTTCCACAATGAGCAGTTCTTC.

The chain couples TRBV7-9 to TRBJ2-2; TRBD1 matches at 9 bases. The J segment lost 1 base and the V segment lost 11 bases, leaving 5 bases of the junction unmatched. In germline, CDR1 is SEHNR, CDR2 FQNEAQ (reference sequence). CDR3 length equals 14 residues. The CDR3 nucleotides read TGTGCCCAGGGACAGGGACTGAACACCGGGGAGCTGTTTTTT. This encodes CAQGQGLNTGELFF. The full variable domain, in which reference TRBV7-9 and TRBJ2-2 provide the parts outside the CDR3, is DTGVSQNPRHKITKRGQNVTFRCDPISEHNRLYWYRQTLGQGPEFLTYFQNEAQLEKSRLLSDRFSAERPKGSFSTLEIQRTEQGDSAMYLCAQGQGLNTGELFFGEGSRLTVL.

At least ten counts were recorded for this clonotype. The rearrangement joins TRBV20-1 to TRBJ2-4; tentatively, D is TRBD2 (6 bases). V lost 5 bases and J 7 bases, leaving 21 bases between the germline ends. The CDR3 extends over 15 amino acids. Germline V lookup: CDR1 DFQATT, CDR2 SNEGSKA (reference sequence). This CDR3 reads CSAGGPGGAANIQYF. In DNA form, the CDR3 reads TGCAGTGCTGGGGGTCCGGGCGGGGCCGCTAACATTCAGTACTTC.